What follows is one T cell receptor beta chain and its context. This receptor's antigen is unknown. It has no much larger one-base neighbor in the sample; base qualities were not kept. The CDR3 sequence holds 14 residues, the cysteine and phenylalanine included. This entry keeps only the CDR3 DNA: 42 bases, framed from base 1. Unmatched junction bases come to 4, with V trimmed by 0 bases and J by 4 bases. The germline V gene provides CDR1 SGDLS and CDR2 YYNGEE. In Seattle, one collaborating source enrolled patients while the infection was active and tracked those patients longitudinally over the course of disease. Collaborating institutions collected whole blood in K2EDTA tubes following their own protocols. Collaborator samples were shipped for TCRbeta analysis as frozen whole blood, isolated PBMCs, or DNA extracted from either sample type. TCRbeta CDR3 regions were amplified from genomic DNA by means of the immunoSEQ Assay, a bias-controlled multiplex PCR. Turning to the authors' computational methods: Nucleated cell counts per sample were estimated from amplification of reference gene primers within the assay. Sequence reads were collapsed and filtered to measure the absolute abundance of every unique TCRbeta CDR3 rearrangement. For each sample, productive Simpson clonality was calculated as the square root of Simpson's diversity index across productive rearrangements. TCRdb took this table from immuneACCESS and kept in-frame rearrangements with V and J called. Such tables lack part of the clones; where checked against another copy, unresolved V genes explain under half of the gap, and the rest is unexplained. V, J and clone size derive from that table, while D and trimming were established from the DNA sequence. The sample table contains some 250,000 clones; only one count was recorded for 85% to 90% of them. Of the sample, roughly 5% is held by the ten largest clones.

The data are from a study of blood T cell repertoires in COVID-19 (dated by TCRdb to the early 2020s). Study-level background: Samples from collaborators originated in the United States, Italy and Spain and spanned both the acute and convalescent phases of COVID-19. The samples were drawn from the first 160 participants of the ongoing ImmuneRACE study and from 950 to 1,500 subjects provided by 6 global collaborators. Where available, HLA class I and class II types were taken from metadata supplied by the sample provider and were not determined by assay-based typing. The prospective study material was composed of cDNA or gDNA derived from T cells, B-cell-depleted T cells, or PBMCs. Subjects who had been exposed to COVID-19, were actively infected with it, or had recovered from it provided the deeply sampled blood TCRbeta repertoires that made up the dataset. The repertoires were released in a freely available public database intended as a resource for research on the immune response to SARS-CoV-2. Nearly every sample came with metadata listing a de-identified subject ID, COVID-19 status, age in years and sex.

What the work shows at the level of the full study, not this receptor alone: The amount of clinical and demographic metadata varied by source and participant and was provided uncurated.

The origin of this receptor is a woman aged 60-75 years with COVID-19, enrolled during active disease. The chain joins TRBV9 to TRBJ2-7; 7 bases in the middle match TRBD2. Sequencing was carried out using peripheral blood. The CDR3 protein sequence reads: CASSVAGGRYEQYF. At the DNA level, the sequence is TGTGCCAGCAGCGTAGCGGGAGGTCGGTACGAGCAGTACTTC.